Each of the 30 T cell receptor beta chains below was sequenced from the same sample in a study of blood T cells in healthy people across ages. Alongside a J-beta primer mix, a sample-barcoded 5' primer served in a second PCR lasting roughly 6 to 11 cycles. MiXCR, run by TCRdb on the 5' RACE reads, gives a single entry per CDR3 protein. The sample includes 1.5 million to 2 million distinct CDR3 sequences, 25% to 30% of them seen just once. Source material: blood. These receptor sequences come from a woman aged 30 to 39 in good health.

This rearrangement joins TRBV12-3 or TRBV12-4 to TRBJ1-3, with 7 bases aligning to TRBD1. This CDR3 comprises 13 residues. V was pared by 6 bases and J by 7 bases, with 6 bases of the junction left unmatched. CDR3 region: CASSSQQGNTIYF. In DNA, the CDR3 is TGTGCCAGCAGCTCACAACAGGGGAACACCATATATTTT.

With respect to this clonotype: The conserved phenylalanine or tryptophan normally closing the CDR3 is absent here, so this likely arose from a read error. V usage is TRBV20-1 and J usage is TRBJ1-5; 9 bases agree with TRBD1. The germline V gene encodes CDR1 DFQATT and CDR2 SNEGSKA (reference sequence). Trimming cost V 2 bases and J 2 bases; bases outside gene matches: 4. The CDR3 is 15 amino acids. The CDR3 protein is CSARRTGDGNQPQHV. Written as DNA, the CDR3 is TGCAGTGCTAGACGGACAGGGGACGGCAATCAGCCCCAGCATGTT.

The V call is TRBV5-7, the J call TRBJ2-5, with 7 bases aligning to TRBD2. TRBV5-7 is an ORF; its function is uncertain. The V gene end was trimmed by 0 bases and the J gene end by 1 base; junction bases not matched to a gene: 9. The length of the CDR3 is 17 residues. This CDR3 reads CASSLGRIAGPQETQYF. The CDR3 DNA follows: TGTGCCAGCAGCTTGGGTAGGATAGCGGGTCCCCAAGAGACCCAGTACTTC.

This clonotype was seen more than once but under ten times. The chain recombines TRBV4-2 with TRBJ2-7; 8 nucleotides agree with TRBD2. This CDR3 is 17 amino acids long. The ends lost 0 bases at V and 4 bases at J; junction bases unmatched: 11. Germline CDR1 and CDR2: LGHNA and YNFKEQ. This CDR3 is CASSQDRAGLGRYEQYF. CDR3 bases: TGTGCCAGCAGCCAAGATCGGGCGGGACTAGGGAGGTACGAGCAGTACTTC.

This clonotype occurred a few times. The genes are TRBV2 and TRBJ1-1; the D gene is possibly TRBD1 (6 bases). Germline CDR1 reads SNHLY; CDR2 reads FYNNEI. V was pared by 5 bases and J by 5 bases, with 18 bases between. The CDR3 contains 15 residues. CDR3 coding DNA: TGTGCCAGCAGTTCTGTCGAGAAGAGGGGGACTGAAGCTTTCTTT. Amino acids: CASSSVEKRGTEAFF.

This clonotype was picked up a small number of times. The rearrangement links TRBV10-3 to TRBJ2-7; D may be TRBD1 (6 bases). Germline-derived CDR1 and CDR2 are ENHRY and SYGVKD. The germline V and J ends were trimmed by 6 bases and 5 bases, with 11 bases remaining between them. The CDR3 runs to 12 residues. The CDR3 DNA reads TGTGCCATCAGCGACAGGTCCGACGAGCAGTACTTC. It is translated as CAISDRSDEQYF.

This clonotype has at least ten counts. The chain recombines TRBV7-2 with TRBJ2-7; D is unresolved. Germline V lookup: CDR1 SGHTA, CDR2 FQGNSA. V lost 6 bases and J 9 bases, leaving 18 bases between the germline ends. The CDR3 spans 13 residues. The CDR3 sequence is CASRDTPAGRQYF. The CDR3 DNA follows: TGTGCCAGCAGAGACACCCCGGCTGGGCGGCAGTACTTC.

The CDR3 region is CASSRDNDPNQPQHF. Written as DNA, the CDR3 is TGTGCCAGCAGCCGGGACAACGACCCCAATCAGCCCCAGCATTTT. The J gene is TRBJ1-5, the V gene TRBV6-6; weak D call: TRBD1 (6 bases). The CDR3 is 15 residues long. Germline assignment: CDR1 MNHNY and CDR2 SVGAGI (reference sequence). Trimming took off 6 bases at V and 3 bases at J, with 15 bases between the two ends.

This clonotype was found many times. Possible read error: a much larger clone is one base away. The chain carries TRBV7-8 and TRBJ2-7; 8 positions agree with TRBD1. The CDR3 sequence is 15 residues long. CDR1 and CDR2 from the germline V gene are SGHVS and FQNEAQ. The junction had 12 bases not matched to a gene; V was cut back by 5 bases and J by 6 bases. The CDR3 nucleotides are TGTGCCAGCAGCCTACAGGGGGGTGCGGGGAGCGAGCAGTACTTC. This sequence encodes CASSLQGGAGSEQYF. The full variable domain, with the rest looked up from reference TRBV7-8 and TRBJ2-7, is GAGVSQSPRYKVAKRGQDVALRCDPISGHVSLFWYQQALGQGPEFLTYFQNEAQLDKSGLPSDRFFAERPEGSVSTLKIQRTQQEDSAVYLCASSLQGGAGSEQYFGPGTRLTVT.

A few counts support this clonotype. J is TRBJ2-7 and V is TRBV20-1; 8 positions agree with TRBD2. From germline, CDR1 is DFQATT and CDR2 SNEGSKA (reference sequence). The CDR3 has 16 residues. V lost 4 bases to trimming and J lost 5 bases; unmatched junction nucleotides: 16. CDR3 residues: CSATAPPSGSWDEQYF. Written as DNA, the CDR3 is TGCAGTGCTACCGCCCCACCGAGCGGGAGCTGGGACGAGCAGTACTTC.

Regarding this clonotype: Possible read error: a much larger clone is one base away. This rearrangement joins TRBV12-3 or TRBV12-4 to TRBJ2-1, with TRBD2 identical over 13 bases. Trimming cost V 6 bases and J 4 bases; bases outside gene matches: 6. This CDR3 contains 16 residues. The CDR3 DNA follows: TGTGCCAGCAGGGGACTAGCGGGATTGGGGTACAATGAGCAGTTCTTC. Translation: CASRGLAGLGYNEQFF.

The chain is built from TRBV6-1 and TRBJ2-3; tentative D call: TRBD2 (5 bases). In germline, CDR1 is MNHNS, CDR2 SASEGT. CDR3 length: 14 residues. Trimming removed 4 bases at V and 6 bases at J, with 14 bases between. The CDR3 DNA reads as TGTGCCAGCAGTGTCCGGGATCTGAAGGATACGCAGTATTTT. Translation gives CASSVRDLKDTQYF.

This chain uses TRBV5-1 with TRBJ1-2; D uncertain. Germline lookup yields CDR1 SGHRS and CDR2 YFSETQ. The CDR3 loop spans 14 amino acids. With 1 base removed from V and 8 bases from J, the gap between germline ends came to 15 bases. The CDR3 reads CASSLIGPLGGYTF. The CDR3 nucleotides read TGCGCCAGCAGCTTGATCGGCCCTTTAGGGGGCTACACCTTC.

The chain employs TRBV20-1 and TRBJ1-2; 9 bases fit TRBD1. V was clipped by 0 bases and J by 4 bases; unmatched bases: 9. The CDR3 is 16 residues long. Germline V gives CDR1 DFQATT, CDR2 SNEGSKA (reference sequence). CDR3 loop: CSARDRPGQGSYGYTF. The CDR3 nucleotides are TGCAGTGCTAGAGATCGACCGGGACAGGGTTCCTATGGCTACACCTTC.

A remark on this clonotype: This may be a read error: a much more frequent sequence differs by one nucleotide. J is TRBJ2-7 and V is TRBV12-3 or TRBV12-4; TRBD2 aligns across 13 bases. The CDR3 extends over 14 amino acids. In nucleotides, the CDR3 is TGTGCCAGCACTAGGACTAGCGGGAGATACGGGCAGTACTTC. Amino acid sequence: CASTRTSGRYGQYF.

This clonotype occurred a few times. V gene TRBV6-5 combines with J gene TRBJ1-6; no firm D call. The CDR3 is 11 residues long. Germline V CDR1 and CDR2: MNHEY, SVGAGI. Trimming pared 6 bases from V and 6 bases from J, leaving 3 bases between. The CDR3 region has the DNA TGTGCCAGCAGGGGTAATTCACCCCTCCACTTT. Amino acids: CASRGNSPLHF.

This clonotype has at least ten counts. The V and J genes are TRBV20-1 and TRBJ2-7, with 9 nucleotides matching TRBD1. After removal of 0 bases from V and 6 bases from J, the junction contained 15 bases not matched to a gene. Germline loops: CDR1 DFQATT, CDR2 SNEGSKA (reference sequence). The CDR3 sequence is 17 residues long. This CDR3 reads CSAREAGQGRPIGEQYF. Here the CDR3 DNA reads TGCAGTGCTAGAGAAGCCGGACAGGGGAGGCCGATCGGCGAGCAGTACTTC.

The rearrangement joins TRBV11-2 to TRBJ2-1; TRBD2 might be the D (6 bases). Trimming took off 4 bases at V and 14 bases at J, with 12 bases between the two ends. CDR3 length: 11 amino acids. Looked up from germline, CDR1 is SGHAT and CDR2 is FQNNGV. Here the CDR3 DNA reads TGTGCCAGCAGCTCGGGGGTGGGGGAGTTCTTC. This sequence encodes CASSSGVGEFF.

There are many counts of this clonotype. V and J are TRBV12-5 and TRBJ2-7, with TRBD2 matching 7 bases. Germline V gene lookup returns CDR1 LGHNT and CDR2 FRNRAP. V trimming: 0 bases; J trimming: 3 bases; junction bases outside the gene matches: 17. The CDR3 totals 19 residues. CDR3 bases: TGTGCTAGTGGTTTGGTACTCGGGGGAGGGCCAAGGGGCCACTACGAGCAGTACTTC. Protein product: CASGLVLGGGPRGHYEQYF.

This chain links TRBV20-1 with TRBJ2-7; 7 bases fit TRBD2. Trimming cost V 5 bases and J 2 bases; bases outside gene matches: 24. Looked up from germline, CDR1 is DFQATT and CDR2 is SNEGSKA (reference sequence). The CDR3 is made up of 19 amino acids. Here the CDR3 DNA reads TGCAGTGCTTACGGACAACAGATCGGTACTAGCGTGAGGCCCTACGAGCAGTACTTC. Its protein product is CSAYGQQIGTSVRPYEQYF.

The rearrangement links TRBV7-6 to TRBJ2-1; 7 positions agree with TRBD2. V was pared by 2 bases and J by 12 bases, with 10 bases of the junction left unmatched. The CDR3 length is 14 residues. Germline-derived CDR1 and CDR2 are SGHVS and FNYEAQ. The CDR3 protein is CASSLTSELTPQFF. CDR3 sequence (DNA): TGTGCCAGCAGCTTAACTAGCGAACTGACTCCGCAGTTCTTC.

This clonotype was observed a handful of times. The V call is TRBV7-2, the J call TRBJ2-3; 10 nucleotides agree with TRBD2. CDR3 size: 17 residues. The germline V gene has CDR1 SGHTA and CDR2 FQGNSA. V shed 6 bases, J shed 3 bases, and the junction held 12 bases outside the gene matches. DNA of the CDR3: TGTGCCAGCAGTTATATCCGGACTAGCGGTATAACAGATACGCAGTATTTT. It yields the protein CASSYIRTSGITDTQYF.

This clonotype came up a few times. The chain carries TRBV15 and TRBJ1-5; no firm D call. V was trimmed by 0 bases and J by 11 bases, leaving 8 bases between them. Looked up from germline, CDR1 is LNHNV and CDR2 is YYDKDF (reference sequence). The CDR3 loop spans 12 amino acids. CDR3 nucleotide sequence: TGTGCCACCAGCAGAGATCAGACGGCCCAGCATTTT. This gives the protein CATSRDQTAQHF.

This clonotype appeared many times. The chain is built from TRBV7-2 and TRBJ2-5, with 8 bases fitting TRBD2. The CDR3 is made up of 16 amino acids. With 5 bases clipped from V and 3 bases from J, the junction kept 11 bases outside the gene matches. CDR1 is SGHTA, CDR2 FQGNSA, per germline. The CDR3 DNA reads TGTGCCAGCAGCCCAGGCGGGACTAGGATGAAAGAGACCCAGTACTTC. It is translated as CASSPGGTRMKETQYF.

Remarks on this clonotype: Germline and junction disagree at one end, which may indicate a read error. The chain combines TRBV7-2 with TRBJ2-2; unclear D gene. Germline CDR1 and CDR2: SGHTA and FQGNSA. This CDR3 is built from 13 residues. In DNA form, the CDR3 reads TGTGTCAGCAGCTTGGAGAACACCGGGGAGCTGTTTTTT. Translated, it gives CVSSLENTGELFF.

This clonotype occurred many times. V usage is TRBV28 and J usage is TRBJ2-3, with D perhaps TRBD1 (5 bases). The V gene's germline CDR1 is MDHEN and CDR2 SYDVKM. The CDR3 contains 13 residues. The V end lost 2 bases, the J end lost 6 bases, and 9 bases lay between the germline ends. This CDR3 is CASSLQGPDTQYF. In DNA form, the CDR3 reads TGTGCCAGCAGTTTACAGGGCCCCGATACGCAGTATTTT.

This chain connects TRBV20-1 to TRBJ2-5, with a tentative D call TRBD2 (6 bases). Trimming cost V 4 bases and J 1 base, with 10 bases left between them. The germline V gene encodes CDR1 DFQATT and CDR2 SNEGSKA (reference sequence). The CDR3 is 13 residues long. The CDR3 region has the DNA TGCAGTGCTAATGGCGGGGTCCAAGAGACCCAGTACTTC. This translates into CSANGGVQETQYF.

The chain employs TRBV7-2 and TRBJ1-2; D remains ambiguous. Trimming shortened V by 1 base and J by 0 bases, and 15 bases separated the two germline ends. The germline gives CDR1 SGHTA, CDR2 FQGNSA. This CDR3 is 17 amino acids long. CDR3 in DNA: TGTGCCAGCAGCTTAGGGATAGGACTTCGTCCTAACTATGGCTACACCTTC. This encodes CASSLGIGLRPNYGYTF. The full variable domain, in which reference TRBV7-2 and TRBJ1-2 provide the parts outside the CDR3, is GAGVSQSPSNKVTEKGKDVELRCDPISGHTALYWYRQSLGQGLEFLIYFQGNSAPDKSGLPSDRFSAERTGGSVSTLTIQRTQQEDSAVYLCASSLGIGLRPNYGYTFGSGTRLTVV.

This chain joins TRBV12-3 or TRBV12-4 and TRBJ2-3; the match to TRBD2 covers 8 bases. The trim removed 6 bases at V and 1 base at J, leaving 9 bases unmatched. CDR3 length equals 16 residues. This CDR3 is CASSNISGIGTDTQYF. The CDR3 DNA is TGTGCCAGCAGCAATATTAGCGGGATCGGCACAGATACGCAGTATTTT.

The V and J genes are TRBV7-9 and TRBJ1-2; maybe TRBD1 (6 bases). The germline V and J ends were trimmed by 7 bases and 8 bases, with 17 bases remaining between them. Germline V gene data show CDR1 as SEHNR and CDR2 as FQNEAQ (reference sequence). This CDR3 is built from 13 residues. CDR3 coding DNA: TGTGCCAGCACCGCCGGGGGGGCGCGGGGCTACACCTTC. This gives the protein CASTAGGARGYTF.